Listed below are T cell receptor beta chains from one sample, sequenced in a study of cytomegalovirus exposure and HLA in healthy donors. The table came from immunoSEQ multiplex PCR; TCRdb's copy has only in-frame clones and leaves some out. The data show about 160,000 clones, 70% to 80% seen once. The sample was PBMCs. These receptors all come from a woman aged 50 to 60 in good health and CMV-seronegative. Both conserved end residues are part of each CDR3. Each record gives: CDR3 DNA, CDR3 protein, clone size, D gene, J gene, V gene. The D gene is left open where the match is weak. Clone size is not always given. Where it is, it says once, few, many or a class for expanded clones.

TGTGCCAGCAGTTCGCGGGCCTCCGGGAAGACCCAGTACTTC | CASSSRASGKTQYF | - | - | TRBJ2-5 | TRBV28
TGTGCCAGCAGCTTAGGGTCTAGTACCTACAATGAGCAGTTCTTC | CASSLGSSTYNEQFF | many | - | TRBJ2-1 | TRBV7-2
TGTGCCAGTAGTCTCGGGACTAGCATGGGCGGGGAGCTGTTTTTT | CASSLGTSMGGELFF | few | TRBD2 | TRBJ2-2 | TRBV19
TGTGCCAGCAGGCCGGGACAGCAATACGAGCAGTACTTC | CASRPGQQYEQYF | - | TRBD1 | TRBJ2-7 | TRBV7-8
TGTGCCAGCCTCTACCTAGGTAAGGTCTACAATGAGCAGTTCTTC | CASLYLGKVYNEQFF | once | - | TRBJ2-1 | TRBV11-2
TGCGCCAGCAGTGCACAGGGTCTTTCTGAGCAGTTCTTC | CASSAQGLSEQFF | - | - | TRBJ2-1 | TRBV10-1
TGTGCCAGCAGCGTAGCTACGGGGACAGGGACCTACGAGCAGTACTTC | CASSVATGTGTYEQYF | - | TRBD1 | TRBJ2-7 | TRBV9
TGTGCCAGCAGCTTAATCACAGGGGCCTACAATGAGCAGTTCTTC | CASSLITGAYNEQFF | - | TRBD1 | TRBJ2-1 | TRBV7-2
TGTGCCAGCAGTTTAACGGGACTAGCGGTTTACAATGAGCAGTTCTTC | CASSLTGLAVYNEQFF | - | TRBD2 | TRBJ2-1 | TRBV6-5
TGTGCCAGCAGTTTATTAAAGCCCGGGGAGACCCAGTACTTC | CASSLLKPGETQYF | - | - | TRBJ2-5 | TRBV27
TGTGCCATCAGAGGCGGGAAAGAGACCCAGTACTTC | CAIRGGKETQYF | few | - | TRBJ2-5 | TRBV10-3
TGTGCCACCAGCAGAGAACAATATGGCTACACCTTC | CATSREQYGYTF | - | - | TRBJ1-2 | TRBV15
TGTGCCAGTAGCACAGGACAGGAAAATTCACCCCTCCACTTT | CASSTGQENSPLHF | few | TRBD1 | TRBJ1-6 | TRBV19
TGTGCCAGCAGCCCCACGGGGGGAGGAGATGAGCAGTTCTTC | CASSPTGGGDEQFF | - | TRBD2 | TRBJ2-1 | TRBV28
TGTGCCAGCAGCTTGACGGGGAATCAGCCCCAGCATTTT | CASSLTGNQPQHF | - | - | TRBJ1-5 | TRBV5-6
TGTGCCAGCAGTTTACAGGGGCAGTATGGCTACACCTTC | CASSLQGQYGYTF | - | - | TRBJ1-2 | TRBV28
TGTGCCAGCAGTTCAACAGGACAAGAGACCCAGTACTTC | CASSSTGQETQYF | - | - | TRBJ2-5 | TRBV27
TGTGCCAGCAGTTTCCGCCAGGGGGTCTTGGCTAACTATGGCTACACCTTC | CASSFRQGVLANYGYTF | - | TRBD1 | TRBJ1-2 | TRBV27
TGTGCCAGCAGCCTCAGGGGAAGGAACACCGGGGAGCTGTTTTTT | CASSLRGRNTGELFF | - | - | TRBJ2-2 | TRBV5-8
TGTGCCAGCAGTTCCCCGACTAGGGCAAATGATGAGCAGTTCTTC | CASSSPTRANDEQFF | - | - | TRBJ2-1 | TRBV6-5
TGTGCCAGCAGTCCCACAGGGAACACTGAAGCTTTCTTT | CASSPTGNTEAFF | few | - | TRBJ1-1 | TRBV6-5
TGTGCCAGCAGCTCAGCGAGGTCCTACGAGCAGTACTTC | CASSSARSYEQYF | - | - | TRBJ2-7 | TRBV11-2
TGTGCCAGCAGCTTTGGCAGCTCCTACGAGCAGTACTTC | CASSFGSSYEQYF | few | - | TRBJ2-7 | TRBV7-9
TGTGCCAGCAGTTTAACCTTAGGGACAGGTCCCTACGAGCAGTACTTC | CASSLTLGTGPYEQYF | - | TRBD1 | TRBJ2-7 | TRBV27
TGTGCCAGCAGTTTACAGGCGGACAACCTATATGGCTACACCTTC | CASSLQADNLYGYTF | - | - | TRBJ1-2 | TRBV27
TGTGCCAGCAGCTTGGAGCTAACAGATACGCAGTATTTT | CASSLELTDTQYF | once | - | TRBJ2-3 | TRBV11-1
TGTGCCAGCTCACCAGGGACTAGCTCCTACGAGCAGTACTTC | CASSPGTSSYEQYF | - | TRBD2 | TRBJ2-7 | TRBV18
TGCGCCAGCAGCTTGGTAGGGTCAGGGTACGGAAACACCATATATTTT | CASSLVGSGYGNTIYF | - | - | TRBJ1-3 | TRBV5-1